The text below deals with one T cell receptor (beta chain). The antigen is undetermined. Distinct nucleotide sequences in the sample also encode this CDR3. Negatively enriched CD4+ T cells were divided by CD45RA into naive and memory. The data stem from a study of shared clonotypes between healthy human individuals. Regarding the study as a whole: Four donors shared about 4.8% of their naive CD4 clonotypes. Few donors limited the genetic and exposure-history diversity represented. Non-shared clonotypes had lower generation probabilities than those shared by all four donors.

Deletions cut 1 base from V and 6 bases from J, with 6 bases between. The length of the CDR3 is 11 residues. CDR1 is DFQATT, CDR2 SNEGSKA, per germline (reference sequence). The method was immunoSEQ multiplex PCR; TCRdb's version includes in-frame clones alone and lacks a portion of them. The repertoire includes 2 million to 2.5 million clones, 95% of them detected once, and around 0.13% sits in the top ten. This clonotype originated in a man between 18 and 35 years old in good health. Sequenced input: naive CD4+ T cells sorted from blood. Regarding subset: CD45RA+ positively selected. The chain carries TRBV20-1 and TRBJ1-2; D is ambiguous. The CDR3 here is CSARVGNGYTF. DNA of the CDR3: TGCAGTGCTAGAGTGGGAAATGGCTACACCTTC.